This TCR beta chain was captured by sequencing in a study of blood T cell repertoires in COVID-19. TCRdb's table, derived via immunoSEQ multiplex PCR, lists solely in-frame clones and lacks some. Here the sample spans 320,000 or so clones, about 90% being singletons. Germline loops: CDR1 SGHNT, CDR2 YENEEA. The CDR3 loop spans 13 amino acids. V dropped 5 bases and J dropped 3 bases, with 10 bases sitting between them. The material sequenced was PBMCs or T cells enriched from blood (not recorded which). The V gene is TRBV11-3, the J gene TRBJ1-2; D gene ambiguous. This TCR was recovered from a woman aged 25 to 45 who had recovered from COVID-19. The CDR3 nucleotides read TGTGCCAGCAGCAGCAGGCTGTACTATGGCTACACCTTC. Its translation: CASSSRLYYGYTF.